This T cell receptor (beta chain) was captured by sequencing in a study of shared clonotypes between healthy human individuals (TCRdb year 2020). Describing the broader study: The cohort comprised two women and a few men aged 18 to 49 years. For each donor, CD4 naive and CD4 memory were each given three plates, CD8 naive was given two plates, and CD8 memory was given one plate. To estimate repertoire size and how much clonotype sharing occurs between individuals, the study deeply sequenced the blood TCR repertoires of about five healthy adults. To increase sequencing depth and limit assay-specific biases, different laboratories used diverse techniques to prepare libraries and sequence TCR repertoires. Between about 0.94 and 8.9 billion PBMCs per donor were obtained by leukapheresis.

The donors were healthy, HIV-negative adults who had no recently reported acute infections or vaccinations. All donors were Caucasian adults living in Nashville, Tennessee, USA. CD4+ T cells were enriched through magnetic negative selection, after which naive cells were positively selected on CD45RA and the remaining negative fraction served as the memory subset. Blood was collected by leukapheresis, and PBMCs were isolated by Ficoll-Histopaque density gradient centrifugation and then cryopreserved in liquid nitrogen vapor phase. Analytical flow cytometry was used to check the purity and quantity of each magnetically sorted T cell population. From each sorted fraction, genomic DNA was isolated and quantified by UV absorbance on a Nanodrop 2000c. On the study overall, not on this receptor specifically: About 4.5% of naive CD4, roughly 3.6% of naive CD8, approximately 2.2% of memory CD4, and 0.4% of memory CD8 clonotypes were shared across several donors. Sampling was limited to blood, and TCR repertoires in tissue likely differ from TCR repertoires in blood. Incomplete sequencing was indicated by rarefaction of sorted-subset datasets, despite the large sequencing depth. Because the study included only a small number of donors, the genetic and exposure-history diversity represented was limited. Compared with non-shared clonotypes, clonotypes shared by all four sorted-subset donors had higher generation probabilities. Estimated clonotype richness was generally larger for naive than for memory subsets. Based on pairwise subsampling, the degree of clonotype sharing among donors was expected to be affected by sequencing depth.

Using the deep immunoSEQ assay, multiplex PCR amplified TCR CDR3 regions from genomic DNA. Extracted genomic DNA from each cell subset was distributed evenly across all wells of several immunoSEQ 96-well plates, and each plate was treated as a replicate. Each replicate PCR for sorted subsets received about 0.2 ug genomic DNA, equal to about 30,000 T cell genomes. Purified libraries were quantified with a Qubit 3.0 fluorometer, sized on a Bioanalyzer 2100, and re-quantified with the KAPA Library Quantification kit. Each immunoSEQ 96-well plate was sequenced on its own single-read 150-cycle Illumina NextSeq 550 flow cell. In the original analysis: The immunoSEQ output contained only junctional sequences without quality scores, so filtering could not match that applied to full-length reads. Sequences were annotated with PyIR, a Python wrapper for IgBLAST v1.9, using IMGT germline references to assign V/J genes and CDR3. Reads were removed for weak V/J assignments (E-value above 1e-6), missing CDR3, stop codons, out-of-frame junctions, or ambiguous translated residues. V3J clonotypes were defined as sequences sharing an identical inferred V gene, J gene, and CDR3 amino acid sequence. To compute the percentage overlap between repertoires, the number of shared unique clonotypes was divided by the size of the smaller repertoire. Repertoire richness was assessed with RTK rarefaction, the Chao1 estimator, and Recon v2.1 estimates of unobserved clonotypes. OLGA was used to compute generation probabilities for all TCRbeta clonotypes that the gDNA method yielded from a few donors. TCRdb limited this immuneACCESS table to in-frame rearrangements with V and J called. A share of clones is missing; checked studies link under half to unresolved V genes, and the rest is unexplained. V, J and clone size derive from that table, while D and trimming were established from the DNA sequence. The sample contains roughly 1.4 million clones, 98% to 99% of them found a single time. Clones ranked in the top ten supply about 0.34% of the sample.

A note on this clone: Its specific antigen is unknown. No much larger clone is present one base from it, and per-base qualities are unavailable. Within the sample, other DNA sequences also encode this same CDR3.

V lost 2 bases and J lost 2 bases, and the count of bases not matched to a germline gene is 4. From a lookup of the germline V gene (reference sequence), CDR1 and CDR2 are SEHNR and FQNEAQ. Including cysteine and phenylalanine, the CDR3 has 16 amino acids. CDR3 DNA only is kept here, 48 bases in frame from base 1. The sequenced sample consisted of naive CD4+ T cells sorted from blood. This sample's cell subset or site label indicates: CD45RA+ positively selected. The V gene is TRBV7-9 and the J gene is TRBJ2-7; 12 of the junction bases match TRBD2. The origin of this receptor is a man younger than 45 in good health. The CDR3 is CASSLSRTSGTYEQYF. The nucleotide sequence reads as follows: TGTGCCAGCAGCTTATCAAGGACTAGCGGGACCTACGAGCAGTACTTC.